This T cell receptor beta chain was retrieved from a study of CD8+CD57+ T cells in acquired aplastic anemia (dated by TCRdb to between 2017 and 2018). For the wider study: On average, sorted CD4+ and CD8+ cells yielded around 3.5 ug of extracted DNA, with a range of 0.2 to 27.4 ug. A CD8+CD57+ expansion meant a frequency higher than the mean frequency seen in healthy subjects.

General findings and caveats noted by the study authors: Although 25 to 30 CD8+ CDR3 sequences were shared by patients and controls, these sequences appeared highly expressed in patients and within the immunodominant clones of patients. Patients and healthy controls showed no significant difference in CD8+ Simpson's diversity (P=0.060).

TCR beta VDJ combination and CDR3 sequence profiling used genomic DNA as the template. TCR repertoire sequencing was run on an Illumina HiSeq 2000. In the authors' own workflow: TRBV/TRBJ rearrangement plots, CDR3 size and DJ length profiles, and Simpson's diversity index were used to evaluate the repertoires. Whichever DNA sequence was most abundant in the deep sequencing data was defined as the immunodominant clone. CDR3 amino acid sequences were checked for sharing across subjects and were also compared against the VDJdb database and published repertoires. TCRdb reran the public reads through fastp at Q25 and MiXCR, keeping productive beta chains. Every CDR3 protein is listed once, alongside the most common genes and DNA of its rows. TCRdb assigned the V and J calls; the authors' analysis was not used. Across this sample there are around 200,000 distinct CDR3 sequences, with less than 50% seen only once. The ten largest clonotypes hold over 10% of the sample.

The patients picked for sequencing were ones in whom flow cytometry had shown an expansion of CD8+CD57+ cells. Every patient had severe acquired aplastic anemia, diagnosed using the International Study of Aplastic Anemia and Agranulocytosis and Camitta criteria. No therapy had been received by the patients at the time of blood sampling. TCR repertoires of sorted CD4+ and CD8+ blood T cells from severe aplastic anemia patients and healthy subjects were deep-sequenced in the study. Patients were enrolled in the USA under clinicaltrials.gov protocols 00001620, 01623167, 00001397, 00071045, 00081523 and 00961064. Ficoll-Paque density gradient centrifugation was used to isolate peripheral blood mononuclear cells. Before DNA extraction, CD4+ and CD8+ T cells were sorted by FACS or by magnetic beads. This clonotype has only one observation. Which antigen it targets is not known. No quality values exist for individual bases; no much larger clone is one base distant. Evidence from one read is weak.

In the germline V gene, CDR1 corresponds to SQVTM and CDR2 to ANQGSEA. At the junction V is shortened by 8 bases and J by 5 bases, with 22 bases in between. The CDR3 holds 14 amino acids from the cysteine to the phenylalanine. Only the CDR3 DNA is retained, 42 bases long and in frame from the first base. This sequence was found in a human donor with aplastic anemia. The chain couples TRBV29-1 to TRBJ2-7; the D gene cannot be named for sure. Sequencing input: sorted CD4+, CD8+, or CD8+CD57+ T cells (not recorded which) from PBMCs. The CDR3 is CSPRLRYPGHEQYF. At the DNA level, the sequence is TGCAGCCCCCGATTGCGTTACCCTGGCCACGAGCAGTACTTC.